This entry concerns a single T cell receptor (beta chain). Its antigen is not known. The sample is drawn from a study of T cell repertoires in cytomegalovirus infection. With 10 bases removed from V and 0 bases from J, the gap between germline ends came to 14 bases. This CDR3 has 14 amino acids. Germline V gene sequence: CDR1 MDHEN, CDR2 SYDVKM. Each CDR3 protein is one row after TCRdb ran MiXCR on the reads. Counted here are hundreds of thousands of distinct CDR3 sequences, about 42% occurring once; the ten biggest clones make up 40% to 50%. The study's findings and limits: CMV carriers having the relevant HLA were flagged by cumulative public TCR beta family frequency. Dominating the ex vivo response were HLA-C-restricted CMV-specific TCR beta clonotypes.

The source is a human donor in good health (CMV status not recorded). Some clones in this sample may be carry-over from other donors' samples. The sequences come from cultured PBMCs, collected from culture after CMV antigen stimulation. V is TRBV28 and J is TRBJ2-3; weak D call: TRBD1 (5 bases). CDR3 residues: CATSRQGSTDTQYF. DNA of the CDR3: TGTGCCACCTCAAGGCAGGGTAGCACAGATACGCAGTATTTT. The whole variable domain, remainder taken from reference TRBV28 and TRBJ2-3, is DVKVTQSSRYLVKRTGEKVFLECVQDMDHENMFWYRQDPGLGLRLIYFSYDVKMKEKGDIPEGYSVSREKKERFSLILESASTNQTSMYLCATSRQGSTDTQYFGPGTRLTVL.